The clone carrying this T cell receptor beta chain was detected once. The record originates from a study of blood T cell repertoires in COVID-19. Across the study: PBMCs, B-cell-depleted T cells, or T cells were the source of the cDNA or gDNA that made up the material.

CDR1 and CDR2 (germline): GTSNPN, SVGIG (reference sequence). V lost 0 bases, J lost 3 bases, and 7 bases stayed unmatched. The CDR3 sequence is 16 residues long. The repertoire was sequenced with immunoSEQ multiplex PCR; TCRdb's copy has only in-frame clones and lacks some. Of 450,000 to 600,000 clones listed, 75% to 90% are singletons. Recruits, aged 18 to 89 years, lived in around 24 US areas. Categorization into cohorts depended on clinical history that participants reported. The chain uses TRBV30 and TRBJ2-2, with 7 bases lining up with TRBD1. What was sequenced was PBMCs or T cells enriched from blood (not recorded which). This TCR was recovered from a woman aged 18-35 years who had recovered from COVID-19. This CDR3 is CAWSVKGALDTGELFF. The DNA of the CDR3 is TGTGCCTGGAGTGTCAAGGGGGCCTTAGACACCGGGGAGCTGTTTTTT.